These 4 T cell receptor beta chains were sequenced from one sample in a study of T cells expressing NK-cell markers. TCRdb re-called the 5' RACE reads; every CDR3 protein appears as one record, without DNA. The sample has 150,000 to 160,000 distinct CDR3 sequences. The source material was blood T cells: a sorted CD56 or NKG2C T cell subset, CD4+ or CD8+ T cells, or bulk PBMC T cells (not recorded which). These receptors originate from a woman between 50 and 59 years old in good health.

The chain is built from TRBV5-1 and TRBJ2-1. This CDR3 region has 16 residues. Germline V gives CDR1 SGHRS, CDR2 YFSETQ. The CDR3 spells CASSLTRQGSYNEQFF.

The chain couples TRBV21-1 to TRBJ2-5. TRBV21-1 is reported as a pseudogene. The CDR3 is 14 residues long. CDR3 loop: CASSKEHSQETQYF.

CDR3 protein: CASSLSQGMVNTEAFF. This sequence joins TRBV5-1 and TRBJ1-1; TCRdb reports TRBD1, a call that lacks DNA to check it against. This CDR3 is 16 amino acids long. CDR1 and CDR2 (germline): SGHRS, YFSETQ.

This chain links TRBV10-2 with TRBJ1-5. CDR3 length equals 14 residues. Germline loops: CDR1 WSHSY, CDR2 SAAADI. The CDR3 reads CASSESDSNQPQHF.